This TCR beta chain was sequenced for a study of blood T cells in healthy people across ages. Study conclusions and caveats: Per million T cells, the diversity of TCR beta decreased roughly linearly as age advanced. Aged donors had fewer naive CD4+ cells and lower diversity than long-lived donors.

This CDR3 has 14 residues. Germline CDR1 SEHNR, CDR2 FQNEAQ (reference sequence). The ends lost 5 bases at V and 6 bases at J; junction bases unmatched: 8. Sample-barcoded 5' priming and a J-beta primer mix drove a second PCR of about 7 to 12 cycles. Each cDNA molecule, via a template-switch adaptor with 12 random nucleotides, was tagged. TCRdb itself ran the 5' RACE reads through MiXCR, one entry per CDR3 protein. In the table there are about 1.6 million distinct CDR3 sequences, roughly 30% of which are singletons. This clonotype was observed once. What it recognizes is unknown. This chain joins TRBV7-9 and TRBJ1-1, with TRBD1 matching 8 bases. What was sequenced was blood. The clonotype originates from a woman in her thirties in good health. In nucleotides, the CDR3 is TGTGCCAGCAGCGCGCGGACAGGGCCGGCTGAAGCTTTCTTT. Amino acid sequence: CASSARTGPAEAFF.